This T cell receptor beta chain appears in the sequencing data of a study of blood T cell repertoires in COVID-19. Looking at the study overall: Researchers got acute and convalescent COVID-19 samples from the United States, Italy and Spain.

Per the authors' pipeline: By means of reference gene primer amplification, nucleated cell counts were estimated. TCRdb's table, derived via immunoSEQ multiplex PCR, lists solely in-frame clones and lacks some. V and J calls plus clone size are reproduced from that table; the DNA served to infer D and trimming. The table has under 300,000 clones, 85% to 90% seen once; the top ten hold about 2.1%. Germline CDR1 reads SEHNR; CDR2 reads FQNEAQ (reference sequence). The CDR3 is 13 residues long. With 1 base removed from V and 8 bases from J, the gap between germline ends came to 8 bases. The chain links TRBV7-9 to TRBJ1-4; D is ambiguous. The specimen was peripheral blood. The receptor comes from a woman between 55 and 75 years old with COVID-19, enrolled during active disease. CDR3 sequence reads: CASSLVSGEKLFF. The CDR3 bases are TGTGCCAGCAGCTTAGTTTCCGGGGAAAAACTGTTTTTT.